This entry lists 23 T cell receptor beta chains sequenced from one sample in a study of shared clonotypes between healthy human individuals. The assay was immunoSEQ multiplex PCR, and TCRdb's table has in-frame clones only and misses some. Of 600,000 to 750,000 clones listed, over 60% are singletons. Source material: memory CD4+ T cells sorted from blood. Subset given: CD45RA-negative fraction. The receptors here all came from a woman in her twenties or thirties in good health.

This clone appeared once. V gene TRBV14 combines with J gene TRBJ2-1; TRBD2 matches 13 bases. V lost 2 bases and J lost 2; bases outside the gene matches: 6. This CDR3 has 18 residues. CDR1 is SGHDN, CDR2 FVKESK, per germline. CDR3 DNA sequence: TGTGCCAGCAGCCAATCCGGACTAGCGGGAGTAACCTACAATGAGCAGTTCTTC. It codes for CASSQSGLAGVTYNEQFF.

The genes are TRBV7-2 and TRBJ2-1, with 15 bases lining up with TRBD2. Per germline, CDR1 SGHTA and CDR2 FQGNSA. This CDR3 region has 17 residues. V shed 4 bases, J shed 1 base, and the junction held 2 bases outside the gene matches. CDR3 region: CASSWGLAGGSYNEQFF. The CDR3 coding sequence is TGTGCCAGCAGCTGGGGACTAGCGGGAGGATCCTACAATGAGCAGTTCTTC.

The rearrangement uses TRBV6-1 and TRBJ2-7; weak D call: TRBD1 (5 bases). Germline CDR1 reads MNHNS; CDR2 reads SASEGT. Trimming shortened V by 5 bases and J by 4 bases, and 15 bases separated the two germline ends. The CDR3 covers 14 residues. The CDR3 protein is CASSPQFDSYEQYF. For the CDR3, the DNA is TGTGCCAGCAGTCCTCAGTTCGACAGTTACGAGCAGTACTTC.

The sample holds a few counts of this clone. The chain combines TRBV5-4 with TRBJ1-2, with 12 bases aligning to TRBD1. Losses at the gene ends were 3 bases for V and 8 bases for J; bases not matched to a gene: 2. This CDR3 spans 13 amino acids. Germline lookup yields CDR1 SGHNT and CDR2 YYREEE (reference sequence). The CDR3 loop reads CASSWDRGQGYTF. DNA for the CDR3: TGTGCCAGCAGCTGGGACAGGGGGCAAGGCTACACCTTC. The entire variable domain, with the rest obtained from reference TRBV5-4 and TRBJ1-2, is as follows: ETGVTQSPTHLIKTRGQQVTLRCSSQSGHNTVSWYQQALGQGPQFIFQYYREEENGRGNFPPRFSGLQFPNYSSELNVNALELDDSALYLCASSWDRGQGYTFGSGTRLTVV.

The chain joins TRBV23-1 to TRBJ2-7; D gene unclear. TRBV23-1 is reported as an ORF; its role is uncertain. CDR3 length equals 14 residues. Trimming took 0 bases from V and 4 from J, leaving 10 bases between them. CDR3 DNA sequence: TGCGCCAGCAGTCAATCAAAGGGCAGTTACGAGCAGTACTTC. It specifies CASSQSKGSYEQYF.

V usage is TRBV4-1 and J usage is TRBJ2-1, with 9 bases fitting TRBD2. Germline V CDR1 and CDR2: MGHRA, YSYEKL. CDR3 size: 17 residues. The ends lost 1 base at V and 8 bases at J; junction bases unmatched: 12. The CDR3 coding sequence is TGCGCCAGCAGCCAAGGTGGGGGGACCGGGACTAGCTATGAGCAGTTCTTC. Translating gives CASSQGGGTGTSYEQFF.

The chain uses TRBV19 and TRBJ2-1, with TRBD2 identical over 12 bases. The CDR3 is made up of 14 amino acids. After removal of 5 bases from V and 10 bases from J, the junction contained 6 bases not matched to a gene. The germline CDR1 and CDR2 sequences are LNHDA and SQIVND (reference sequence). CDR3 coding DNA: TGTGCCAGTAGTCTAGCGGGAGGGCCTAAGGAGCAGTTCTTC. This gives the protein CASSLAGGPKEQFF.

This clone was detected only a few times. This chain connects TRBV6-1 to TRBJ1-5; D is uncertain. This CDR3 is built from 15 residues. CDR1 is MNHNS, CDR2 SASEGT, per germline. The V and J ends lost 4 bases and 1 base respectively, with 11 bases between them. The DNA of the CDR3 is TGTGCCAGCAGTGCTTTCAGAGGAAGCAATCAGCCCCAGCATTTT. Its translation: CASSAFRGSNQPQHF.

The gene calls are TRBV4-1 and TRBJ2-1, with 8 bases identical to TRBD2. Germline CDR1 is MGHRA and CDR2 is YSYEKL. CDR3 length: 16 amino acids. Unmatched junction bases numbered 4, after V lost 0 bases and J lost 3 bases. The CDR3 nucleotides read TGCGCCAGCAGCCAAGATCCGGGACTAGACTACAATGAGCAGTTCTTC. This sequence encodes CASSQDPGLDYNEQFF.

This chain joins TRBV7-2 and TRBJ2-1; D is ambiguous. The CDR3 covers 16 residues. V shed 1 base and J shed 0 bases, with 10 bases lying between them. Germline loops: CDR1 SGHTA, CDR2 FQGNSA. CDR3 sequence reads: CASSLDLWGSYNEQFF. In DNA, the CDR3 is TGTGCCAGCAGCTTAGATCTCTGGGGCTCCTACAATGAGCAGTTCTTC.

V usage is TRBV28 and J usage is TRBJ1-2; TRBD1 is a possible D gene (6 bases). Trimming shortened V by 3 bases and J by 6 bases, and 11 bases separated the two germline ends. This CDR3 has 13 amino acids. The germline V gene encodes CDR1 MDHEN and CDR2 SYDVKM. The CDR3 protein is CASSLVGANGYTF. CDR3 DNA sequence: TGTGCCAGCAGTTTGGTGGGGGCGAATGGCTACACCTTC.

The table lists this clone with many counts. The genes are TRBV5-5 and TRBJ2-7; no reliable D call. V dropped 0 bases and J dropped 4 bases, with 8 bases sitting between them. Germline CDR1 is SGHKS and CDR2 is YYEKEE (reference sequence). This CDR3 has 13 amino acids. In DNA form, the CDR3 reads TGTGCCAGCAGCTTGGCTAGAGGTTACGAGCAGTACTTC. It encodes CASSLARGYEQYF.

This clone appeared a single time. The chain joins TRBV6-6 to TRBJ2-3; D gene uncertain. Germline assignment: CDR1 MNHNY and CDR2 SVGAGI (reference sequence). V lost 5 bases, J lost 6 bases, and 12 bases lay in between. The CDR3 has 13 residues. The CDR3 loop reads CASSQTLLDTQYF. CDR3 nucleotide sequence: TGTGCCAGCAGTCAGACCCTCCTCGATACGCAGTATTTT.

This rearrangement joins TRBV5-7 to TRBJ2-4; D gene uncertain. TRBV5-7 belongs to the ORF category, with a function that is uncertain. The V gene lost 4 bases and the J gene lost 2 bases, with 13 bases spanning the gap. CDR3 length: 15 amino acids. For the CDR3, the DNA is TGTGCCAGCAGCCCAGGACGGTTAACCAAAAACATTCAGTACTTC. Its protein product is CASSPGRLTKNIQYF.

The V gene is TRBV5-6, the J gene TRBJ2-5; possible D gene TRBD1, 6 bases. This CDR3 has 17 amino acids. V was clipped by 4 bases and J by 1 base, with 20 bases between them. Germline-derived CDR1 and CDR2 are SGHDT and YYEEEE. For the CDR3, the DNA is TGTGCCAGCAGCCCTCATGCCTTGACAGGCCTCCAAGAGACCCAGTACTTC. It specifies CASSPHALTGLQETQYF.

The chain is built from TRBV25-1 and TRBJ2-5; D is unclear. Trimming left V 1 base short and J 1 base short, with 13 bases between. Germline-derived CDR1 and CDR2 are MGHDK and SYGVNS. CDR3 length equals 16 residues. The CDR3 loop reads CASSEFALGFQETQYF. CDR3 sequence (DNA): TGTGCCAGCAGTGAATTCGCCCTAGGATTCCAAGAGACCCAGTACTTC.

The J gene is TRBJ2-7, the V gene TRBV12-2; the tabulated D call, TRBD2, remains unverified against the DNA. TRBV12-2 corresponds to a pseudogene. The CDR3 extends over 17 amino acids. CDR3 region: CASRQHPSGSPYYEQYF. Here the CDR3 DNA reads TGTGCAAGTCGCCAACACCCTAGCGGGAGCCCCTACTACGAGCAGTACTTC.

This clone has only one observation. The chain combines TRBV7-2 with TRBJ1-5, with D uncertain. Trimming removed 2 bases from V and 1 base from J, with 6 bases in between. This CDR3 is built from 14 residues. Germline V gene lookup returns CDR1 SGHTA and CDR2 FQGNSA. The CDR3 protein is CASSLPLSNQPQHF. In nucleotides, the CDR3 is TGTGCCAGCAGCTTACCTCTGAGCAATCAGCCCCAGCATTTT.

This clone was seen more than once but under ten times. V and J are TRBV6-5 and TRBJ2-3; weak D call: TRBD1 (5 bases). The CDR3 has 14 residues. The V and J ends lost 10 bases and 4 bases respectively, with 18 bases between them. Germline V CDR1 and CDR2: MNHEY, SVGAGI. As DNA, the CDR3 is TGTGCCACCAGACAGCCCCAAGCAGCAGATACGCAGTATTTT. It translates to CATRQPQAADTQYF.

This clone was counted ten times or more. Different DNA sequences within this sample yield the same CDR3. This chain links TRBV30 with TRBJ1-1; D gene uncertain. The V and J ends lost 3 bases and 0 bases respectively, with 8 bases between them. Germline CDR1 reads GTSNPN; CDR2 reads SVGIG (reference sequence). The length of the CDR3 is 13 residues. This CDR3 is CAWSALVNTEAFF. In DNA form, the CDR3 reads TGTGCCTGGAGCGCTTTAGTGAACACTGAAGCTTTCTTT.

The rearrangement links TRBV28 to TRBJ1-4; D gene ambiguous. The CDR3 sequence is 12 residues long. The ends were cut back, 9 bases at V and 8 bases at J, with 13 bases in the middle. Germline values: CDR1 MDHEN, CDR2 SYDVKM. The CDR3 loop reads CASHGDGEKLFF. The CDR3 DNA sequence: TGTGCCAGTCACGGGGATGGGGAAAAACTGTTTTTT.

The CDR3 loop reads CASSSPPASYEQYF. For the CDR3, the DNA is TGCGCCAGCAGCTCTCCTCCAGCTTCCTACGAGCAGTACTTC. The chain couples TRBV5-1 to TRBJ2-7; D is unresolved. CDR3 length: 14 amino acids. The germline gives CDR1 SGHRS, CDR2 YFSETQ. The V and J ends lost 3 bases and 1 base respectively, with 11 bases between them. Looking up the rest from reference TRBV5-1 and TRBJ2-7 gives the full variable domain: KAGVTQTPRYLIKTRGQQVTLSCSPISGHRSVSWYQQTPGQGLQFLFEYFSETQRNKGNFPGRFSGRQFSNSRSEMNVSTLELGDSALYLCASSSPPASYEQYFGPGTRLTVT.

The chain links TRBV27 to TRBJ2-5; 8 bases match TRBD1. V gave up 7 bases and J gave up 11 bases; unmatched junction bases: 15. CDR3 size: 14 residues. Germline V lookup: CDR1 MNHEY, CDR2 SMNVEV (reference sequence). The CDR3 protein is CASKRQGMLWEQYF. The CDR3 DNA reads as TGTGCCAGCAAGCGACAGGGGATGCTGTGGGAGCAGTACTTC.